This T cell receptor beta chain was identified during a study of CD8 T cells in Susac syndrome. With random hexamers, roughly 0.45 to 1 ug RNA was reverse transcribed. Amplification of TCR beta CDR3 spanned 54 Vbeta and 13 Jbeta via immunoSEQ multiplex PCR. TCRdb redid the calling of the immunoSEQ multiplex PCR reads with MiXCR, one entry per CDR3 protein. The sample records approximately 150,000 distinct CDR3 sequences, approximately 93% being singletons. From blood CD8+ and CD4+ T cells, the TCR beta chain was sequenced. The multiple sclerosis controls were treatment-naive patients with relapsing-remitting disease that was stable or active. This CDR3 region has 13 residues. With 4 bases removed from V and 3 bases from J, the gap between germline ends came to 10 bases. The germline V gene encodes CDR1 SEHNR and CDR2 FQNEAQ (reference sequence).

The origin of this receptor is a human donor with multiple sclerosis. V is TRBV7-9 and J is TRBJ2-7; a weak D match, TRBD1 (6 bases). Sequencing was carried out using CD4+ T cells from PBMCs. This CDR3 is CASSSTGIYEQYF. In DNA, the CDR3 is TGTGCCAGCAGCTCCACAGGGATCTACGAGCAGTACTTC.